This T cell receptor beta chain was sequenced for a study of blood T cell repertoires in COVID-19. Study context: Sites in the United States, Italy and Spain provided acute and convalescent COVID-19 samples. From T cells, B-cell-depleted T cells, or PBMCs came the material, which was cDNA or gDNA.

Original processing notes: Estimation of nucleated cell counts relied on the amplification of reference gene primers. Repertoires were generated with immunoSEQ multiplex PCR, while TCRdb's copy carries only in-frame clones and drops some. The V and J calls and the clone size are those of that table, but D and trimming were determined from the DNA. The sample lists about 220,000 clones; around 84% were seen once. There are 19 residues in the CDR3. Germline V gene sequence: CDR1 LNHNV, CDR2 YYDKDF (reference sequence). V dropped 0 bases and J dropped 0; count of bases not matched to a gene: 4. This clone appeared a single time. Other DNA sequences from this sample encode an identical CDR3 as well.

The sample taken for sequencing was peripheral blood. This TCR derives from a man aged 50-59 years with active or convalescent COVID-19. The chain links TRBV15 to TRBJ2-1; 14 bases agree with TRBD2. The CDR3 region is CATSRDRLAGGGSYNEQFF. The CDR3 region has the DNA TGTGCCACCAGCAGAGATCGACTAGCGGGAGGGGGCTCCTACAATGAGCAGTTCTTC.